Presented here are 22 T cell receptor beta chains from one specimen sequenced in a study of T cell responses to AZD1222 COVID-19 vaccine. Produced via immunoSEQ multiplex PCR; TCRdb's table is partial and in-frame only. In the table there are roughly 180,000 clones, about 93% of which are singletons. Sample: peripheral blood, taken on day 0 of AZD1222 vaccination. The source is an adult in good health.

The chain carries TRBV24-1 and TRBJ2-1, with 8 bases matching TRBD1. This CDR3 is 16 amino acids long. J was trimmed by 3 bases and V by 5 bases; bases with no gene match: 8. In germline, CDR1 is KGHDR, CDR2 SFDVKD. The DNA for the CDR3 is TGTGCCACCAGTGTTACCGGACAGGGCAGCTACAATGAGCAGTTCTTC. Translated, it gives CATSVTGQGSYNEQFF.

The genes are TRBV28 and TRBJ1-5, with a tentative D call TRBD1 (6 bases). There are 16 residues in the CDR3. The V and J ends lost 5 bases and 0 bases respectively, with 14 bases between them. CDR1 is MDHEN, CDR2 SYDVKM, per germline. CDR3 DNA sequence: TGTGCCAGCAGTCTCGTAGGGGGATATAGCAATCAGCCCCAGCATTTT. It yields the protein CASSLVGGYSNQPQHF.

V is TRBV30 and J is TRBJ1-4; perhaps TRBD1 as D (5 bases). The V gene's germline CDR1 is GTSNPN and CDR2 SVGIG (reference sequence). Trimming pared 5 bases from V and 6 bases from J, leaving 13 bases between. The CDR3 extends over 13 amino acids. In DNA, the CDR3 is TGTGCCTGGGGCCATGGGGCAGATGAAAAACTGTTTTTT. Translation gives CAWGHGADEKLFF.

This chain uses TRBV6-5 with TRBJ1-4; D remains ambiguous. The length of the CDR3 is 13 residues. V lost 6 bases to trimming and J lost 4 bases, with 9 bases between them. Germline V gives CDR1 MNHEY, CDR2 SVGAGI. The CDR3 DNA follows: TGTGCCAGCAGACAGAACATTAATGAAAAACTGTTTTTT. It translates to CASRQNINEKLFF.

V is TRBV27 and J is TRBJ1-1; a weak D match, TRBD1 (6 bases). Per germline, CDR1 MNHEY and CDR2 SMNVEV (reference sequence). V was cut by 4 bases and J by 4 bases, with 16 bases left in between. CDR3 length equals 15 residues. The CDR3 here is CASSSQRGGSTEAFF. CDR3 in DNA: TGTGCCAGCAGTTCTCAAAGGGGGGGGAGCACTGAAGCTTTCTTT.

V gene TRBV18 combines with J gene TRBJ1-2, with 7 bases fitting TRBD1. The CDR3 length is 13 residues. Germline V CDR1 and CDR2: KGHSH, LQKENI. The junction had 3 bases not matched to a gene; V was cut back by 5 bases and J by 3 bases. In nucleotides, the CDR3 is TGTGCCAGCTCAGACAGGGTTCACTATGGCTACACCTTC. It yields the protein CASSDRVHYGYTF. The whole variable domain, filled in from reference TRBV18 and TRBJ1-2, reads NAGVMQNPRHLVRRRGQEARLRCSPMKGHSHVYWYRQLPEEGLKFMVYLQKENIIDESGMPKERFSAEFPKEGPSILRIQQVVRGDSAAYFCASSDRVHYGYTFGSGTRLTVV.

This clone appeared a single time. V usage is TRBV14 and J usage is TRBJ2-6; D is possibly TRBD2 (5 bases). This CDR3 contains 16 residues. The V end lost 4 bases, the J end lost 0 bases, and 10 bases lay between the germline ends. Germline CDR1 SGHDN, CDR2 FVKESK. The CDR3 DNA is TGTGCCAGCAGCCCCCCCGGGGTCTCTGGGGCCAACGTCCTGACTTTC. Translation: CASSPPGVSGANVLTF.

The CDR3 region has the DNA TGTGCCAGCAGTTTAAAGGGGGCGGGCTATGGCTACACCTTC. This codes for CASSLKGAGYGYTF. The chain recombines TRBV27 with TRBJ1-2, with 7 nucleotides matching TRBD1. The CDR3 runs to 14 residues. CDR1 and CDR2 from the germline V gene are MNHEY and SMNVEV (reference sequence). V was pared by 2 bases and J by 4 bases, with 4 bases of the junction left unmatched.

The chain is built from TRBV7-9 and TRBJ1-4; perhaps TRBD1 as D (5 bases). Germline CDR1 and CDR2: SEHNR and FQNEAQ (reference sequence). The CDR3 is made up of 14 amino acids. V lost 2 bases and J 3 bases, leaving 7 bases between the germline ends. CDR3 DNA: TGTGCCAGCAGCTTAAGAGGGGCTAATGAAAAACTGTTTTTT. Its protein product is CASSLRGANEKLFF.

The DNA of the CDR3 is TGTGCCAGCAGCCTAAACCCACAAGAGACCCAGTACTTC. This encodes CASSLNPQETQYF. The chain carries TRBV27 and TRBJ2-5; D is uncertain. Germline V gives CDR1 MNHEY, CDR2 SMNVEV (reference sequence). There are 13 residues in the CDR3. V was clipped by 6 bases and J by 2 bases, with 10 bases between them.

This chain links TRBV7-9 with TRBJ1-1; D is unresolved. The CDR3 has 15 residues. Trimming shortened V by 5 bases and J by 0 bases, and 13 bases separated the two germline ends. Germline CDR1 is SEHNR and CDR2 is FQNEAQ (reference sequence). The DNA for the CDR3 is TGTGCCAGCAGCCCTCGGTTTGGTATGAACACTGAAGCTTTCTTT. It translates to CASSPRFGMNTEAFF.

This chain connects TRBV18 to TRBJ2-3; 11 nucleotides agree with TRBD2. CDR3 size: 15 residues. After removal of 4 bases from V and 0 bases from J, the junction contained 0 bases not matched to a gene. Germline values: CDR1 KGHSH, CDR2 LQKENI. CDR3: CASSRTSGSTDTQYF. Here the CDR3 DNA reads TGTGCCAGCTCACGGACTAGCGGGAGCACAGATACGCAGTATTTT.

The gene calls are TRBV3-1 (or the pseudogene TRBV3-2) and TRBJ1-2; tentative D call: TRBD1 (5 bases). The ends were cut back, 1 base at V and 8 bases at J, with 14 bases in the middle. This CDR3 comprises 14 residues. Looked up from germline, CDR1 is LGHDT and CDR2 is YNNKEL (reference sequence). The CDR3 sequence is CASSQVAGAAGYTF. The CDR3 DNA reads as TGTGCCAGCAGCCAAGTCGCCGGGGCGGCAGGCTACACCTTC.

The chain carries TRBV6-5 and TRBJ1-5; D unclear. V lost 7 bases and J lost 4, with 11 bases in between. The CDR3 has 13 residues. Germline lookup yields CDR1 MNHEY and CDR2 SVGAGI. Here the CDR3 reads CASTQERNQPQHF. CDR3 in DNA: TGTGCCAGCACCCAGGAAAGGAATCAGCCCCAGCATTTT.

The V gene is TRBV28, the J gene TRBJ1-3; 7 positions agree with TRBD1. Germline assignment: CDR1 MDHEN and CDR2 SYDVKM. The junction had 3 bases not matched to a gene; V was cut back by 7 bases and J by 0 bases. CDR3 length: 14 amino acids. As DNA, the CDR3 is TGTGCCAGCACTACAGGGGCCTCTGGAAACACCATATATTTT. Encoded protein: CASTTGASGNTIYF.

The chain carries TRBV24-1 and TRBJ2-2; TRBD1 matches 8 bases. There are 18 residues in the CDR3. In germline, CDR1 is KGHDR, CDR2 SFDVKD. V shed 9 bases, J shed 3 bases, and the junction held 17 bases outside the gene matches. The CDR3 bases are TGTGCCACCTCCCAGGGGGCCTCGCACTCCGATCACACCGGGGAGCTGTTTTTT. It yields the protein CATSQGASHSDHTGELFF.

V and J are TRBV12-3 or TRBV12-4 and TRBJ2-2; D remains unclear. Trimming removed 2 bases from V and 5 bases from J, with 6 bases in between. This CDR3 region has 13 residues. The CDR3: CASSLLLTGELFF. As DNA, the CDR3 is TGTGCCAGCAGTTTACTCTTGACCGGGGAGCTGTTTTTT.

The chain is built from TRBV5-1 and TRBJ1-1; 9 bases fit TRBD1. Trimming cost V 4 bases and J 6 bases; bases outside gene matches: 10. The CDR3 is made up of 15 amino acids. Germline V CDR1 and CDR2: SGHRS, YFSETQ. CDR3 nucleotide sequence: TGCGCCAGCAGCGTCTCACAGGGGGCTAGCCCTGAAGCTTTCTTT. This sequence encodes CASSVSQGASPEAFF.

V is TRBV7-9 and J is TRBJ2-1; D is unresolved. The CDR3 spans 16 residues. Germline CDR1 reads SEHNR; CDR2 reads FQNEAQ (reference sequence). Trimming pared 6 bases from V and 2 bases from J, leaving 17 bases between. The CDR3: CASSFDRAGPYNEQFF. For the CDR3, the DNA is TGTGCCAGCAGTTTTGATCGTGCCGGGCCCTACAATGAGCAGTTCTTC.

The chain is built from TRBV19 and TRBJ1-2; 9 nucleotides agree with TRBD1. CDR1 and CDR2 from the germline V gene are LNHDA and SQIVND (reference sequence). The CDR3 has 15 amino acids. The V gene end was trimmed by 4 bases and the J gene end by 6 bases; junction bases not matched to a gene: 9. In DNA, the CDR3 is TGTGCCAGTAGTACCGGGACAGGGAAAAGGGATGGCTACACCTTC. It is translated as CASSTGTGKRDGYTF.

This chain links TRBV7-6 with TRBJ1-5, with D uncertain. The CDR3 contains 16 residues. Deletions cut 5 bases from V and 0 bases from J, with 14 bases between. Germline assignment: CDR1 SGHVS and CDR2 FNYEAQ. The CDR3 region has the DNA TGTGCCAGCAGCCCCGGCGGTTCTAGTAGCAATCAGCCCCAGCATTTT. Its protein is CASSPGGSSSNQPQHF.

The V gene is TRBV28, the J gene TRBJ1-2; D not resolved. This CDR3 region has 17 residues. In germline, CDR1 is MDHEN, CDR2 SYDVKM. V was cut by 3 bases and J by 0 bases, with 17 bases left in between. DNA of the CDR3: TGTGCCAGCAGTTTGGGCGGGCTTAGCGGGCCTAACTATGGCTACACCTTC. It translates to CASSLGGLSGPNYGYTF.